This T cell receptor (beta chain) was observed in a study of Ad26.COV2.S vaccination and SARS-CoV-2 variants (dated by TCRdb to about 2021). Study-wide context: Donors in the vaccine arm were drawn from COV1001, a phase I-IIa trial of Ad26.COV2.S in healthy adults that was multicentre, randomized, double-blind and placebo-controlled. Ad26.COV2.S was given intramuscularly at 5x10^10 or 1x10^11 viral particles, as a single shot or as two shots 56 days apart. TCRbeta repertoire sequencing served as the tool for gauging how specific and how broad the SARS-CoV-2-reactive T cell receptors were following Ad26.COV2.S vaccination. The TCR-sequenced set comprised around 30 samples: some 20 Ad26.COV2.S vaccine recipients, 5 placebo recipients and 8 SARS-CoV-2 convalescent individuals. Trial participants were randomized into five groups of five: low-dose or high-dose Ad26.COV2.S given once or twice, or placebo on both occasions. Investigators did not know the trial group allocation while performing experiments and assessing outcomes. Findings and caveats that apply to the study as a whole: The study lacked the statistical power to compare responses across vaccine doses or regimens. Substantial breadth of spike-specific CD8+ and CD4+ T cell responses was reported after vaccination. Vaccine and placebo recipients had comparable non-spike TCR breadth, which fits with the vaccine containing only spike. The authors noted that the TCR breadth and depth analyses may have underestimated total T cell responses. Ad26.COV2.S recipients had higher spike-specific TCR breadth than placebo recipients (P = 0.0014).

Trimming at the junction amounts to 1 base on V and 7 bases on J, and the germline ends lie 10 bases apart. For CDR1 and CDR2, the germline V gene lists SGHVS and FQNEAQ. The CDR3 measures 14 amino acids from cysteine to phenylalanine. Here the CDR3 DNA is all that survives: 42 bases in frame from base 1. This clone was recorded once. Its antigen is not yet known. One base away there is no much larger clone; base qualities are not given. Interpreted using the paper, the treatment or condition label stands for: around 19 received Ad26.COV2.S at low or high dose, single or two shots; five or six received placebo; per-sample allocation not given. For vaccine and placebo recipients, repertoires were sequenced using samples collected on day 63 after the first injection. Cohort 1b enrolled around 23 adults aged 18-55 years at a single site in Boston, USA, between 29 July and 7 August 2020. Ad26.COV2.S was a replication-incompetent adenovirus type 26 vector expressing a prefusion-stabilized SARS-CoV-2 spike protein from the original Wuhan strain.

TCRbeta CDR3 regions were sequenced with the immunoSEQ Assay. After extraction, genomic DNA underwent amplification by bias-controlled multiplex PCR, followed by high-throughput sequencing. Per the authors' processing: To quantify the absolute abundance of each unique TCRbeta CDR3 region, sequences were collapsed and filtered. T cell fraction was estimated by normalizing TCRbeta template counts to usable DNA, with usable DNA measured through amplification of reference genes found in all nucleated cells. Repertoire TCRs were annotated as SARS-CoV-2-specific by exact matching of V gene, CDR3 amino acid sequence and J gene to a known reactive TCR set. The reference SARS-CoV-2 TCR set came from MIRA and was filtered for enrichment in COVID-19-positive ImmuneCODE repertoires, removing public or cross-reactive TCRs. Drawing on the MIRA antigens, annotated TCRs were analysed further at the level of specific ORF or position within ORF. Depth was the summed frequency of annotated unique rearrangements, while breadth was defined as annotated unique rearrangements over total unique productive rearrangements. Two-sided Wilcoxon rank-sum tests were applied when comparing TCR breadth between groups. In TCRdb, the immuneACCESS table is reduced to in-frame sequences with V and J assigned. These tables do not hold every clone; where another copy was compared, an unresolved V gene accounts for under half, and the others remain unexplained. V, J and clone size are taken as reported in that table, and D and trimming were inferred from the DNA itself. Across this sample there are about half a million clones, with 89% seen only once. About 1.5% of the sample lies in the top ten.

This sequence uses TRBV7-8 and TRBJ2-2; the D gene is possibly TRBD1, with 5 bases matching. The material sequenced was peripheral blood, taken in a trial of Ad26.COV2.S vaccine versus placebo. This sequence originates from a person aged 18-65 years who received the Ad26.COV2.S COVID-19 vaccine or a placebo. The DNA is TGTGCCAGCAGCTTAGTCCCAGGGAACGGGGAGCTGTTTTTT. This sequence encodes CASSLVPGNGELFF.